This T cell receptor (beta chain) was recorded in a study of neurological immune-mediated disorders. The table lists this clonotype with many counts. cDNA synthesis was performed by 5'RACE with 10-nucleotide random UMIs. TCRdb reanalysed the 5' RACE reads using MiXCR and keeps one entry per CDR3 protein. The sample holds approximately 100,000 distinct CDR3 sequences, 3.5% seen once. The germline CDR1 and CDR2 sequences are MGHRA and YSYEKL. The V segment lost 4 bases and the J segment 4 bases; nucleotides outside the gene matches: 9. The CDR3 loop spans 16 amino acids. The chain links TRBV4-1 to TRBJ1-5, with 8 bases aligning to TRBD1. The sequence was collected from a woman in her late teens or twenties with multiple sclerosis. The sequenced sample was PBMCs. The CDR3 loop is CASSRQGPRQNQPQHF. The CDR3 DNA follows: TGCGCCAGCAGCCGACAGGGGCCCCGGCAGAATCAGCCCCAGCATTTT.